The 28 T cell receptor beta chains below were found in one sample sequenced in a study of cytomegalovirus exposure and HLA in healthy donors. Profiling relied on immunoSEQ multiplex PCR, and the TCRdb table lists in-frame clones only, not all of them. This repertoire shows 220,000 or so clones, over 80% found once; its top ten account for around 15%. Sequencing was done on a sample of PBMCs. The receptors here all came from a woman in her 30s in good health and CMV-seropositive.

This clone was counted a few times. The V and J genes are TRBV4-2 and TRBJ2-2; D possibly corresponds to TRBD2 (5 bases). CDR1 LGHNA and CDR2 YNFKEQ come from the germline V gene. The CDR3 contains 15 residues. The V end was cut by 0 bases, the J end by 6 bases, with 11 bases between. In DNA form, the CDR3 reads TGTGCCAGCAGCCAAGAGACTCGAGCGGCCGGGGAGCTGTTTTTT. The encoded protein is CASSQETRAAGELFF.

The CDR3 spells CASSYFNRGLNEQYF. CDR3 coding DNA: TGTGCCAGCAGTTACTTCAACAGGGGGCTTAACGAGCAGTACTTC. V and J are TRBV6-5 and TRBJ2-7, with 9 bases fitting TRBD1. Trimming removed 1 base from V and 5 bases from J; junction bases left unmatched: 6. This CDR3 is built from 15 residues. CDR1 is MNHEY, CDR2 SVGAGI, per germline.

The chain links TRBV6-6 to TRBJ1-1; D ambiguous. Germline CDR1 and CDR2: MNHNY and SVGAGI (reference sequence). This CDR3 region has 11 residues. V was trimmed by 6 bases and J by 4 bases, leaving 6 bases between them. CDR3 bases: TGTGCCAGCAGCCCCGGCACTGAAGCTTTCTTT. It specifies CASSPGTEAFF.

In its sample, this clone was seen a few times. This sequence joins TRBV30 and TRBJ1-2; maybe TRBD1 (5 bases). The germline V gene has CDR1 GTSNPN and CDR2 SVGIG (reference sequence). The CDR3 is made up of 15 amino acids. Trimming pared 3 bases from V and 3 bases from J, leaving 17 bases between. The CDR3 nucleotides are TGTGCCTGGAGCGAAATCCAGGGAGTTCACTATGGCTACACCTTC. The encoded protein is CAWSEIQGVHYGYTF.

The gene calls are TRBV28 and TRBJ2-7, with TRBD2 matching over 13 bases. The CDR3 runs 13 residues. CDR1 and CDR2 (germline): MDHEN, SYDVKM. The V and J ends lost 5 bases and 12 bases, in that order; junction bases with no gene match: 7. The CDR3 region has the DNA TGTGCCAGCAGTGCCGGGACTAGCGGGATTCCGTACTTC. Translated, it gives CASSAGTSGIPYF.

The chain combines TRBV27 with TRBJ1-1, with D unclear. The germline V gene encodes CDR1 MNHEY and CDR2 SMNVEV (reference sequence). The CDR3 loop spans 15 amino acids. V gave up 6 bases and J gave up 4 bases, with 18 bases separating them. DNA of the CDR3: TGTGCCAGCAGCCGCCTTGGGCAGGTGGGCACTGAAGCTTTCTTT. The encoded protein is CASSRLGQVGTEAFF.

The genes are TRBV18 and TRBJ2-1, with D perhaps matching TRBD2 (6 bases). Trimming cost V 7 bases and J 0 bases, with 13 bases left between them. This CDR3 comprises 15 residues. CDR1 is KGHSH, CDR2 LQKENI, per germline. Here the CDR3 DNA reads TGTGCCAGCTGTTTAGCGGTTTCCTCCTACAATGAGCAGTTCTTC. Amino acids: CASCLAVSSYNEQFF. The full variable domain, rest sourced from reference TRBV18 and TRBJ2-1, is NAGVMQNPRHLVRRRGQEARLRCSPMKGHSHVYWYRQLPEEGLKFMVYLQKENIIDESGMPKERFSAEFPKEGPSILRIQQVVRGDSAAYFCASCLAVSSYNEQFFGPGTRLTVL.

The rearrangement links TRBV11-2 to TRBJ2-5, with TRBD2 as a possible D gene (6 bases). The CDR3 length is 16 residues. Germline V lookup: CDR1 SGHAT, CDR2 FQNNGV. V was trimmed by 1 base and J by 4 bases, leaving 16 bases between them. The CDR3 spells CASSLVRLPRGETQYF. The CDR3 DNA reads TGTGCCAGCAGCTTAGTACGACTTCCGCGGGGAGAGACCCAGTACTTC.

The gene calls are TRBV6-6 and TRBJ2-1; 7 nucleotides align to TRBD2. CDR1 is MNHNY and CDR2 is SVGAGI in the germline V gene (reference sequence). V dropped 0 bases and J dropped 2; count of bases not matched to a gene: 4. The length of the CDR3 is 16 residues. The CDR3 protein is CASSYSGTTPYNEQFF. For the CDR3, the DNA is TGTGCCAGCAGTTACTCGGGGACTACTCCCTACAATGAGCAGTTCTTC.

This clone was recorded only once. The J gene is TRBJ1-1, the V gene TRBV27; no clear D. CDR1 is MNHEY, CDR2 SMNVEV, per germline (reference sequence). V was clipped by 2 bases and J by 1 base, with 8 bases between them. The CDR3 runs 14 residues. CDR3 bases: TGTGCCAGCAGTTTAAAGGGAAAGAACACTGAAGCTTTCTTT. Translated, it gives CASSLKGKNTEAFF.

This clone appeared a few times. The chain uses TRBV4-1 and TRBJ1-5; D might be TRBD1 (5 bases). Trimming stripped 4 bases from V and 7 bases from J, with 20 bases between. Germline CDR1 MGHRA, CDR2 YSYEKL. CDR3 length: 16 residues. The DNA for the CDR3 is TGCGCCAGCAGCCGTAAAATGGACGGAGGGGTCCAGCCCCAGCATTTT. Its translation: CASSRKMDGGVQPQHF.

The gene calls are TRBV6-6 and TRBJ1-5; 9 bases are shared with TRBD1. V gave up 3 bases and J gave up 5 bases; unmatched junction bases: 2. Germline loops: CDR1 MNHNY, CDR2 SVGAGI (reference sequence). The length of the CDR3 is 14 residues. CDR3 sequence (DNA): TGTGCCAGCAGTTATGACAGGGGGTATCAGCCCCAGCATTTT. This encodes CASSYDRGYQPQHF.

The chain is built from TRBV9 and TRBJ2-1; D is unclear. V was shortened by 5 bases and J by 6 bases, with 6 bases between the two germline ends. The CDR3 is made up of 11 amino acids. The germline V gene encodes CDR1 SGDLS and CDR2 YYNGEE. CDR3 sequence (DNA): TGTGCCAGCAGTCAAGCCAATGAGCAGTTCTTC. Its translation: CASSQANEQFF.

About this clone itself: This sample includes further DNA sequences coding for the same CDR3. V is TRBV9 and J is TRBJ2-3; D remains unclear. Trimming removed 0 bases at V and 6 bases at J, with 5 bases between. Per the germline V gene, CDR1 is SGDLS and CDR2 is YYNGEE. The CDR3 consists of 12 residues. The CDR3 coding sequence is TGTGCCAGCAGCGTAGATCTGGATACGCAGTATTTT. Encoded protein: CASSVDLDTQYF.

The V gene is TRBV30, the J gene TRBJ2-7; 7 bases fit TRBD2. This CDR3 comprises 15 residues. V lost 3 bases to trimming and J lost 6 bases; unmatched junction nucleotides: 14. Looked up from germline, CDR1 is GTSNPN and CDR2 is SVGIG (reference sequence). The CDR3 nucleotides read TGTGCCTGGAGCCTCCCTGTTGGGAGGGCCTTCGAGCAGTACTTC. This gives the protein CAWSLPVGRAFEQYF.

This clone was found once. The chain couples TRBV5-1 to TRBJ2-3; D remains unclear. The CDR3 runs to 14 residues. CDR1 is SGHRS and CDR2 is YFSETQ in the germline V gene. V lost 4 bases, J lost 6 bases, and 15 bases lay in between. CDR3 DNA: TGCGCCAGCAGCGGTGATAGGGTGGGCGATACGCAGTATTTT. It encodes CASSGDRVGDTQYF.

The V call is TRBV29-1, the J call TRBJ2-7; 11 bases agree with TRBD2. Germline CDR1 and CDR2: SQVTM and ANQGSEA. This CDR3 has 14 residues. Germline trimming cut 2 bases from V and 4 bases from J; bases unmatched to any gene: 4. The CDR3 nucleotides are TGCAGCGTTGAATTCCTAGCGGGAGGTTACGAGCAGTACTTC. This sequence encodes CSVEFLAGGYEQYF.

V gene TRBV29-1 combines with J gene TRBJ1-2; D might be TRBD1 (6 bases). CDR1 is SQVTM, CDR2 ANQGSEA, per germline. This CDR3 contains 12 residues. The CDR3 nucleotides are TGCACCGGGGCAGGCGAAGGGGGAGGCTACACCTTC. Protein: CTGAGEGGGYTF.

This chain connects TRBV10-3 to TRBJ2-1, with 10 bases matching TRBD1. The CDR3 runs to 15 residues. Germline lookup yields CDR1 ENHRY and CDR2 SYGVKD. The V segment lost 4 bases and the J segment 7 bases; nucleotides outside the gene matches: 7. The CDR3 protein is CAISVLGQGKNEQFF. The DNA of the CDR3 is TGTGCCATCAGTGTCTTGGGACAGGGGAAGAATGAGCAGTTCTTC.

The chain is built from TRBV13 and TRBJ1-4; D uncertain. Germline V gene sequence: CDR1 PRHDT, CDR2 FYEKMQ (reference sequence). Trimming took 4 bases from V and 11 from J, leaving 23 bases between them. This CDR3 spans 16 amino acids. CDR3 DNA sequence: TGTGCCAGCAGCTGGAGGTCGACACCTACTAAAGGGAAACTGTTTTTT. It is translated as CASSWRSTPTKGKLFF.

The genes are TRBV7-8 and TRBJ1-1, with D possibly being TRBD1 (6 bases). CDR3 length: 14 amino acids. Between the trimmed V and J ends, which lost 0 bases and 3 bases, there was a span of 8 bases. The germline V gene has CDR1 SGHVS and CDR2 FQNEAQ. Here the CDR3 reads CASSLAGGHTEAFF. CDR3 nucleotides: TGTGCCAGCAGCTTAGCAGGGGGACACACTGAAGCTTTCTTT.

The rearrangement links TRBV4-3 to TRBJ2-3; 9 nucleotides line up with TRBD2. The CDR3 has 17 residues. Per the germline V gene, CDR1 is LGHNA and CDR2 is YSLEER. Trimming took 2 bases from V and 14 from J; bases not matched to a gene: 20. CDR3 nucleotide sequence: TGCGCCAGCAGCCAATCCCTAAGGGTAGCGGGGGCTGTGGAGCGGTATTTT. Translation: CASSQSLRVAGAVERYF.

J is TRBJ2-3 and V is TRBV4-3; 13 nucleotides line up with TRBD2. Per the germline V gene, CDR1 is LGHNA and CDR2 is YSLEER. This CDR3 has 19 residues. J lost 4 bases, V lost 0 bases, and 10 bases had no gene match. CDR3 protein: CASSQDLFITSGRADTQYF. The CDR3 DNA reads as TGCGCCAGCAGCCAAGATCTTTTTATCACTAGCGGGAGGGCAGATACGCAGTATTTT.

The V gene is TRBV28, the J gene TRBJ1-2; 7 bases map to TRBD1. This CDR3 is 14 amino acids long. CDR1 and CDR2 (germline): MDHEN, SYDVKM. V was pared by 4 bases and J by 4 bases, with 6 bases of the junction left unmatched. Written as DNA, the CDR3 is TGTGCCAGCAGTTCGGGGGACAGCTTCTATGGCTACACCTTC. Its translation is CASSSGDSFYGYTF.

Details on this clone: This same CDR3 is encoded by further DNA sequences in the sample. This sequence joins TRBV6-5 and TRBJ1-5, with D possibly being TRBD1 (5 bases). The CDR3 runs to 13 residues. V lost 2 bases and J 4 bases, leaving 6 bases between the germline ends. Germline V gene data show CDR1 as MNHEY and CDR2 as SVGAGI. In DNA form, the CDR3 reads TGTGCCAGCAGTTACAGGGGAAATCAGCCCCAGCATTTT. Translating gives CASSYRGNQPQHF.

This rearrangement joins TRBV5-1 to TRBJ2-4, with D perhaps matching TRBD1 (6 bases). This CDR3 contains 14 residues. Trimming took off 7 bases at V and 0 bases at J, with 11 bases between the two ends. Germline-derived CDR1 and CDR2 are SGHRS and YFSETQ. The CDR3 region is CASRQDLAKNIQYF. DNA for the CDR3: TGCGCCAGCCGACAGGACCTAGCCAAAAACATTCAGTACTTC.

The rearrangement links TRBV11-2 to TRBJ2-3, with 11 bases identical to TRBD2. V shed 5 bases, J shed 2 bases, and the junction held 15 bases outside the gene matches. CDR3 length: 19 amino acids. The germline V gene has CDR1 SGHAT and CDR2 FQNNGV. The CDR3 sequence: CASSPRAGSGRALTDTQYF. The CDR3 DNA follows: TGTGCCAGCAGCCCCCGGGCTGGTAGCGGGAGGGCCCTCACAGATACGCAGTATTTT.

The chain carries TRBV5-1 and TRBJ2-3; D gene unclear. Germline V gene lookup returns CDR1 SGHRS and CDR2 YFSETQ. Trimming left V 4 bases short and J 2 bases short, with 11 bases between. The CDR3 contains 14 residues. CDR3 sequence reads: CASSPPASTDTQYF. In DNA form, the CDR3 reads TGCGCCAGCAGCCCCCCAGCTTCCACAGATACGCAGTATTTT.